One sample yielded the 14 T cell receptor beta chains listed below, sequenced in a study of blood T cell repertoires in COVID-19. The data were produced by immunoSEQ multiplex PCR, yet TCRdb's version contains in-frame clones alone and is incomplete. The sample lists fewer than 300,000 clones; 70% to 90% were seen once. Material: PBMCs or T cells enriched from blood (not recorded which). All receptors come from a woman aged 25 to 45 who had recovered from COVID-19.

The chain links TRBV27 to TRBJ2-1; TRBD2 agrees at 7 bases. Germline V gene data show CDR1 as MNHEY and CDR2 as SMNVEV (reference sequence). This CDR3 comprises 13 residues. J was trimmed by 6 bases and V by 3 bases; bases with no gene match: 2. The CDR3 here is CASSLGGFNEQFF. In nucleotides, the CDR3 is TGTGCCAGCAGTTTGGGGGGGTTCAATGAGCAGTTCTTC.

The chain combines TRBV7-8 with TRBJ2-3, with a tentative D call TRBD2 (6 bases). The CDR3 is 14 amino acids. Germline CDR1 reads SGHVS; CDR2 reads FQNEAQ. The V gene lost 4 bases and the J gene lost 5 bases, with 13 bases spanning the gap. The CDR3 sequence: CASSSRLVGDTQYF. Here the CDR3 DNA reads TGTGCCAGCAGCTCGAGACTAGTCGGAGATACGCAGTATTTT.

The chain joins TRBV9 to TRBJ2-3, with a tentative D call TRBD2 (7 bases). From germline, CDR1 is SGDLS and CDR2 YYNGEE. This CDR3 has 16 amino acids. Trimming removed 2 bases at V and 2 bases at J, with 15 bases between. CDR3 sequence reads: CASSVGEGGHTDTQYF. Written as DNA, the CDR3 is TGTGCCAGCAGCGTGGGCGAGGGGGGGCACACAGATACGCAGTATTTT.

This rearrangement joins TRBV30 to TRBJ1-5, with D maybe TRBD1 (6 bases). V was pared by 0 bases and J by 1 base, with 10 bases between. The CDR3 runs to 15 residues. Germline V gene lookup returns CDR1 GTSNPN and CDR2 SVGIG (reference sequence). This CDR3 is CAWSVGGGSNQPQHF. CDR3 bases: TGTGCCTGGAGTGTAGGGGGGGGAAGCAATCAGCCCCAGCATTTT.

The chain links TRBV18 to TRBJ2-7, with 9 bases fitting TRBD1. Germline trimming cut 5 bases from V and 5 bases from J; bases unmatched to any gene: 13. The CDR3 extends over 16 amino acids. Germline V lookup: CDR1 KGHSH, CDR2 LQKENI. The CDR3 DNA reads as TGTGCCAGCTCAAACAGGCGGCGGGACAGGGACCACGAGCAGTACTTC. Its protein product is CASSNRRRDRDHEQYF.

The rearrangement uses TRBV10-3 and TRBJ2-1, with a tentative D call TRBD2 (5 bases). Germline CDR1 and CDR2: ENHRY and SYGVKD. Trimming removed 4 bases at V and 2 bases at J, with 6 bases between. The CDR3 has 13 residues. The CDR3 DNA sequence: TGTGCCATCAGTGCGACTACCTACAATGAGCAGTTCTTC. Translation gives CAISATTYNEQFF.

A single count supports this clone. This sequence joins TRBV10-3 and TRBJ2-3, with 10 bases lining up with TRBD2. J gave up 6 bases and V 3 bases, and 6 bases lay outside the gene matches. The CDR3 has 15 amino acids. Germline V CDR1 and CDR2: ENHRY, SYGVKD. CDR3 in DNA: TGTGCCATCAGTGAAACTAGCGGGGAGGGGGATACGCAGTATTTT. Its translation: CAISETSGEGDTQYF.

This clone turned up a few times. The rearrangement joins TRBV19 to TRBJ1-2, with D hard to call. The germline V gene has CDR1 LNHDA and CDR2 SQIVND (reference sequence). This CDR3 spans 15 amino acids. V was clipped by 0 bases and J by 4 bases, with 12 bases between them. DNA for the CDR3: TGTGCCAGTAGTATAGATGCGACACACTTCTATGGCTACACCTTC. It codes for CASSIDATHFYGYTF. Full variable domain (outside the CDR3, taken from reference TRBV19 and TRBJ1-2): DGGITQSPKYLFRKEGQNVTLSCEQNLNHDAMYWYRQDPGQGLRLIYYSQIVNDFQKGDIAEGYSVSREKKESFPLTVTSAQKNPTAFYLCASSIDATHFYGYTFGSGTRLTVV.

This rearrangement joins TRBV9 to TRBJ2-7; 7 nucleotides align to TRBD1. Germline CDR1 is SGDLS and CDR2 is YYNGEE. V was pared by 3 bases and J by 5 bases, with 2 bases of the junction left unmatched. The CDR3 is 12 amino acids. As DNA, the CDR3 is TGTGCCAGCAGCGGACAGGGCCACGAGCAGTACTTC. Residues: CASSGQGHEQYF. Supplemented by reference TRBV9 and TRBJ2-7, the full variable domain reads DSGVTQTPKHLITATGQRVTLRCSPRSGDLSVYWYQQSLDQGLQFLIQYYNGEERAKGNILERFSAQQFPDLHSELNLSSLELGDSALYFCASSGQGHEQYFGPGTRLTVT.

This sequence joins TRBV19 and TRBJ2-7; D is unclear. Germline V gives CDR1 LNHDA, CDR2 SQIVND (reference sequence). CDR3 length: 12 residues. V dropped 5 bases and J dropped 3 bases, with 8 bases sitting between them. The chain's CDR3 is CASSQRSYEQYF. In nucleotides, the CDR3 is TGTGCCAGTAGTCAGAGGAGCTACGAGCAGTACTTC. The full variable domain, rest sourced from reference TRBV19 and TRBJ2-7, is DGGITQSPKYLFRKEGQNVTLSCEQNLNHDAMYWYRQDPGQGLRLIYYSQIVNDFQKGDIAEGYSVSREKKESFPLTVTSAQKNPTAFYLCASSQRSYEQYFGPGTRLTVT.

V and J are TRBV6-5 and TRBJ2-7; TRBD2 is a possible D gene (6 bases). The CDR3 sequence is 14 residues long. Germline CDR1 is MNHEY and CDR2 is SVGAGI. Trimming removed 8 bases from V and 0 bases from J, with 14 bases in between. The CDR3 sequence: CASSQGAGSYEQYF. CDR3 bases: TGTGCCAGCTCCCAAGGAGCGGGCTCCTACGAGCAGTACTTC.

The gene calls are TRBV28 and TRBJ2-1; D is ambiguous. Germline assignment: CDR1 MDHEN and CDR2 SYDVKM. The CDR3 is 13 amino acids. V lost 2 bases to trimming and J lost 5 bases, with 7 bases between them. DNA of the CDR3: TGTGCCAGCAGTTTAAACAGAAACAATGAGCAGTTCTTC. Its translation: CASSLNRNNEQFF.

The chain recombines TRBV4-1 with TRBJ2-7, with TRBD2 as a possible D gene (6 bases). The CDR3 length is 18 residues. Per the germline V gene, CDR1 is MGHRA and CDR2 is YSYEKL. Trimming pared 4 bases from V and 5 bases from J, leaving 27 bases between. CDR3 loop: CASSPRGSSPLGGDEQYF. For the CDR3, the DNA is TGCGCCAGCAGCCCTCGAGGGTCTAGCCCTCTCGGGGGTGACGAGCAGTACTTC.

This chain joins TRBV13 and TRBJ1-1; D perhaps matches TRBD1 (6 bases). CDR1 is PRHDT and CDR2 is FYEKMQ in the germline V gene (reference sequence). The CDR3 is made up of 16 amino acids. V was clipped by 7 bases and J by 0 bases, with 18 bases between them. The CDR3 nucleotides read TGTGCCAGCACACGACAGGCTTCGTTCATGAACACTGAAGCTTTCTTT. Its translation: CASTRQASFMNTEAFF.